These 24 T cell receptor beta chains were sequenced from one sample in a study of breast tumors, draining lymph nodes, adjacent tissues. TCRdb reprocessed the multiplex PCR reads with MiXCR, giving one entry per CDR3 protein. The table lists under 250,000 distinct CDR3 sequences, approximately 31% of them singletons. Axillary draining lymph nodes of breast cancer patients supplied the node samples. Input material: axillary lymph node tissue. The receptors here all came from a female donor with breast cancer. Some clones in this sample may be carry-over from other donors' samples.

With regard to this clonotype: An end of the junction does not agree with germline; a read error may underlie this. The chain links TRBV20-1 to TRBJ2-1, with D possibly called TRBD1 or TRBD2 (5 bases each). This CDR3 region has 12 residues. Germline lookup yields CDR1 DFQATT and CDR2 SNEGSKA (reference sequence). CDR3: CSASGTYNERFF. CDR3 sequence (DNA): TGCAGTGCTAGCGGGACCTACAATGAGCGGTTCTTC.

This clonotype occurred a few times. A much more abundant neighbour one base away suggests this may be a read error. The rearrangement joins TRBV2 to TRBJ1-3; no reliable D call. Per germline, CDR1 SNHLY and CDR2 FYNNEI. This CDR3 spans 14 amino acids. The V and J ends lost 6 bases and 8 bases respectively, with 17 bases between them. The CDR3 here is CASRGNGVGDTIYF. The DNA for the CDR3 is TGTGCCAGCAGAGGCAACGGGGTCGGAGACACCATATATTTT.

This clonotype was observed at least ten times. The chain links TRBV24-1 to TRBJ1-2; D gene unclear. The CDR3 consists of 14 residues. V dropped 3 bases and J dropped 8 bases, with 15 bases sitting between them. Germline lookup yields CDR1 KGHDR and CDR2 SFDVKD. For the CDR3, the DNA is TGTGCCACCAGTGATCCCACCTTACGAGAAGGCTACACCTTC. Its translation is CATSDPTLREGYTF.

This clonotype was observed a single time. This may come from a read error, since a much larger clone is one base off. The rearrangement uses TRBV28 and TRBJ2-3, with 7 bases identical to TRBD1. There are 14 residues in the CDR3. The V gene's germline CDR1 is MDHEN and CDR2 SYDVKM. The DNA of the CDR3 is TGTGCCCGCAGGAACAGGGGACCCACAGATACGCAGTATTTT. Translating it yields CARRNRGPTDTQYF.

The chain couples TRBV7-2 to TRBJ2-5; 11 bases fit TRBD1. The germline V gene encodes CDR1 SGHTA and CDR2 FQGNSA. Trimming cost V 8 bases and J 3 bases; bases outside gene matches: 11. This CDR3 comprises 16 residues. The CDR3: CASGTDPGQGEETQYF. The CDR3 DNA sequence: TGTGCCAGCGGGACAGACCCGGGACAGGGGGAAGAGACCCAGTACTTC.

This clonotype came up many times. The chain links TRBV5-5 to TRBJ2-1, with 15 bases matching TRBD2. Trimming cost V 4 bases and J 4 bases; bases outside gene matches: 3. CDR3 size: 16 residues. Germline CDR1 SGHKS, CDR2 YYEKEE (reference sequence). The CDR3 loop is CASSKGLAGGYNEQFF. The CDR3 coding sequence is TGTGCCAGCAGCAAGGGACTAGCGGGAGGTTACAATGAGCAGTTCTTC.

The genes are TRBV7-9 and TRBJ2-5; 8 nucleotides align to TRBD2. CDR1 and CDR2 (germline): SEHNR, FQNEAQ (reference sequence). With 4 bases clipped from V and 4 bases from J, the junction kept 8 bases outside the gene matches. The CDR3 covers 15 residues. The CDR3, as DNA: TGTGCCAGCAGCTACATAGCGGGAAGGTCAGAGACCCAGTACTTC. Its translation: CASSYIAGRSETQYF.

There are many counts of this clonotype. This sequence joins TRBV7-2 and TRBJ2-3, with 8 positions matching TRBD2. The CDR3 extends over 16 amino acids. CDR1 is SGHTA, CDR2 FQGNSA, per germline. V lost 1 base to trimming and J lost 1 base; unmatched junction nucleotides: 4. The CDR3 DNA sequence: TGTGCCAGCAGCTTAGTCGGGGGGGGGGGCACAGATACGCAGTATTTT. It translates to CASSLVGGGGTDTQYF. Based on the CDR3 plus reference TRBV7-2 and TRBJ2-3, the full variable domain is GAGVSQSPSNKVTEKGKDVELRCDPISGHTALYWYRQSLGQGLEFLIYFQGNSAPDKSGLPSDRFSAERTGGSVSTLTIQRTQQEDSAVYLCASSLVGGGGTDTQYFGPGTRLTVL.

CDR3 sequence reads: CSARGRDRGWTEAFF. CDR3 DNA: TGCAGTGCTAGAGGGAGGGACAGGGGGTGGACTGAAGCTTTCTTT. The rearrangement joins TRBV20-1 to TRBJ1-1, with 11 bases lining up with TRBD1. The CDR3 consists of 15 residues. V lost 1 base and J lost 5; bases outside the gene matches: 6. Germline assignment: CDR1 DFQATT and CDR2 SNEGSKA (reference sequence).

This clonotype was counted a few times. Being one base from a much bigger clone, this may be a read error. The chain carries TRBV7-9 and TRBJ2-6, with a tentative D call TRBD1 (5 bases). Looked up from germline, CDR1 is SEHNR and CDR2 is FQNEAQ (reference sequence). The CDR3 spans 15 residues. The CDR3 nucleotides read TGTGCCAGCAGTCCCGCTCGCTCTGGGGCCAACGTCCTGCCTTTC. It translates to CASSPARSGANVLPF.

This clonotype was picked up many times. The rearrangement uses TRBV9 and TRBJ2-7; 7 bases line up with TRBD2. Losses at the gene ends were 7 bases for V and 4 bases for J; bases not matched to a gene: 11. Germline assignment: CDR1 SGDLS and CDR2 YYNGEE. The CDR3 contains 14 residues. The CDR3 nucleotides read TGTGCCAGCGGCCCGGGAGGCCCACCTTACGAGCAGTACTTC. It is translated as CASGPGGPPYEQYF.

This clonotype has at least ten counts. The gene calls are TRBV2 and TRBJ2-1, with 12 bases identical to TRBD2. V lost 4 bases to trimming and J lost 9 bases; unmatched junction nucleotides: 10. CDR3 length equals 16 residues. Germline-derived CDR1 and CDR2 are SNHLY and FYNNEI. This CDR3 reads CASSVTTSGSGGEQFF. CDR3 in DNA: TGTGCCAGCAGTGTCACGACTAGCGGGAGCGGCGGTGAGCAGTTCTTC.

CDR3 region: CASSAGQGANEKLFF. The CDR3 bases are TGTGCCAGTAGTGCCGGACAGGGGGCTAATGAAAAACTGTTTTTT. V is TRBV19 and J is TRBJ1-4, with TRBD1 identical over 10 bases. J lost 3 bases, V lost 5 bases, and 3 bases had no gene match. The CDR3 runs 15 residues. Germline CDR1 is LNHDA and CDR2 is SQIVND (reference sequence). Filled out from reference TRBV19 and TRBJ1-4, the complete variable domain reads DGGITQSPKYLFRKEGQNVTLSCEQNLNHDAMYWYRQDPGQGLRLIYYSQIVNDFQKGDIAEGYSVSREKKESFPLTVTSAQKNPTAFYLCASSAGQGANEKLFFGSGTQLSVL.

There are many counts of this clonotype. J is TRBJ1-5 and V is TRBV30; TRBD1 might be the D (6 bases). The CDR3 runs 11 residues. Germline V gene sequence: CDR1 GTSNPN, CDR2 SVGIG (reference sequence). V was clipped by 4 bases and J by 9 bases, with 10 bases between them. The CDR3 loop is CAWIRGRPQHF. CDR3 bases: TGTGCCTGGATCAGGGGCCGGCCCCAGCATTTT.

The chain has TRBV11-3 and TRBJ1-5; possibly TRBD1 for D (6 bases). Trimming left V 0 bases short and J 0 bases short, with 18 bases between. The CDR3 totals 19 residues. The germline CDR1 and CDR2 sequences are SGHNT and YENEEA. The CDR3 protein is CASSLERVGTYYSNQPQHF. The CDR3 DNA sequence: TGTGCCAGCAGCTTAGAGAGGGTCGGGACATATTATAGCAATCAGCCCCAGCATTTT.

V gene TRBV12-3 or TRBV12-4 combines with J gene TRBJ2-2; D might be TRBD2 (7 bases). The CDR3 runs 16 residues. The ends were cut back, 0 bases at V and 6 bases at J, with 14 bases in the middle. CDR3 DNA: TGTGCCAGCAGTTTAGCAAGGGGGGGTCGGGCCGGGGAGCTGTTTTTT. It is translated as CASSLARGGRAGELFF.

The rearrangement links TRBV30 to TRBJ1-5, with D unresolved. The CDR3 has 14 residues. CDR1 and CDR2 (germline): GTSNPN, SVGIG (reference sequence). V was pared by 2 bases and J by 7 bases, with 15 bases between. The CDR3: CAWSLGGRGQPQHF. The CDR3 nucleotides read TGTGCCTGGAGTTTGGGTGGGCGGGGACAGCCCCAGCATTTT.

J is TRBJ2-5 and V is TRBV20-1, with 8 nucleotides matching TRBD1. J lost 7 bases, V lost 6 bases, and 7 bases had no gene match. The CDR3 is 12 residues long. Germline CDR1 DFQATT, CDR2 SNEGSKA (reference sequence). In nucleotides, the CDR3 is TGCAGTGCGGGGACAGGCCCCCCGACCCAGTACTTC. It specifies CSAGTGPPTQYF.

This clonotype was counted ten times or more. The V call is TRBV6-6, the J call TRBJ2-1; 10 bases align to TRBD2. Germline lookup yields CDR1 MNHNY and CDR2 SVGAGI (reference sequence). Trimming at V came to 6 bases and at J to 9 bases, leaving 14 bases not matched to a gene. The CDR3 is made up of 16 amino acids. CDR3 sequence: CASSPRRLAGEGEQFF. CDR3 nucleotides: TGTGCCAGCAGCCCTCGGAGGCTAGCGGGAGAGGGTGAGCAGTTCTTC.

This clonotype was observed at least ten times. The rearrangement joins TRBV30 to TRBJ1-2; no definite D call. The V end was cut by 0 bases, the J end by 8 bases, with 16 bases between. The CDR3 extends over 14 amino acids. Germline CDR1 and CDR2: GTSNPN and SVGIG (reference sequence). The CDR3 DNA reads TGTGCCTGGAGTGTAGTTACGGTAATCTACGGCTACACCTTC. Translating it yields CAWSVVTVIYGYTF.

This clonotype was picked up a small number of times. The chain uses TRBV9 and TRBJ2-7; 9 bases line up with TRBD1. Losses at the gene ends were 2 bases for V and 5 bases for J; bases not matched to a gene: 5. The CDR3 is 14 amino acids. Germline CDR1 is SGDLS and CDR2 is YYNGEE. As DNA, the CDR3 is TGTGCCAGCAGCGTTGTGGACAGGGGAGACGAGCAGTACTTC. It encodes CASSVVDRGDEQYF.

The chain combines TRBV9 with TRBJ1-2, with D perhaps TRBD1 (5 bases). Germline CDR1 SGDLS, CDR2 YYNGEE. V was cut by 5 bases and J by 8 bases, with 31 bases left in between. CDR3 size: 18 residues. In nucleotides, the CDR3 is TGTGCCAGCAGTCCCGGGGGAGGGGCCTCGTCGTTAGCGCGCGGCTACACCTTC. It yields the protein CASSPGGGASSLARGYTF.

The rearrangement links TRBV6-6 to TRBJ1-6; D call uncertain. Germline lookup yields CDR1 MNHNY and CDR2 SVGAGI (reference sequence). The V end lost 5 bases, the J end lost 8 bases, and 7 bases lay between the germline ends. This CDR3 region has 12 residues. The CDR3 spells CASSPADSPLHF. CDR3 DNA: TGTGCCAGCAGTCCAGCGGATTCACCCCTCCACTTT.

This clonotype was seen ten or more times. CDR3 sequence (DNA): TGTGCCAGCAGCGTAGCTATAGCGGGAGTGACAGATACGCAGTATTTT. Its protein is CASSVAIAGVTDTQYF. The chain links TRBV9 to TRBJ2-3, with 9 bases fitting TRBD2. Per the germline V gene, CDR1 is SGDLS and CDR2 is YYNGEE. This CDR3 has 16 amino acids. The trim removed 0 bases at V and 3 bases at J, leaving 5 bases unmatched.